Shown below are 27 T cell receptor beta chains from a single sample sequenced in a study of T-cell reconstitution after alpha-beta-depleted transplantation in children. The study's findings and limits: Counts and diversity of T cells one year after transplant came mostly from newly produced T cells.

Antigen specificity for these receptors is unknown. Molecular barcoding with unique molecular identifiers was used for the TCRbeta library. Via MiXCR, TCRdb re-called the PCR reads, giving one row per CDR3 protein. The sample contains 250,000 to 300,000 distinct CDR3 sequences, less than 9.5% of which appear only once. The material sequenced was peripheral blood, taken 360 days after TCRalphabeta/CD19-depleted stem cell transplant. The receptors were gathered from a female patient between 2 and 15 years old who had a stem cell transplant for Fanconi anemia, so the T cells may come from the graft donor.

This clonotype occurred a few times. The chain recombines TRBV7-8 with TRBJ2-5; no clear D gene. This CDR3 is 14 amino acids long. Trimming pared 5 bases from V and 2 bases from J, leaving 12 bases between. CDR1 and CDR2 from the germline V gene are SGHVS and FQNEAQ. The CDR3: CASSLFRPQETQYF. As DNA, the CDR3 is TGTGCCAGCAGCCTTTTCCGGCCTCAAGAGACCCAGTACTTC.

There are a few counts of this clonotype. The rearrangement links TRBV7-2 to TRBJ2-7, with 13 positions matching TRBD2. CDR3 length: 15 amino acids. Trimming at V came to 1 base and at J to 4 bases, leaving 1 base not matched to a gene. The germline CDR1 and CDR2 sequences are SGHTA and FQGNSA. CDR3 loop: CASSLELAGGYEQYF. The CDR3 DNA is TGTGCCAGCAGCTTAGAACTAGCGGGGGGGTACGAGCAGTACTTC.

A few counts support this clonotype. The chain couples TRBV7-3 to TRBJ2-1; D remains ambiguous. This CDR3 comprises 11 residues. Germline V gene data show CDR1 as SGHTA and CDR2 as FQGTGA. Trimming removed 3 bases at V and 10 bases at J, with 7 bases between. CDR3 loop: CASSFGEEQFF. Here the CDR3 DNA reads TGTGCCAGCAGCTTCGGCGAAGAGCAGTTCTTC. Complete variable domain (other parts from reference TRBV7-3 and TRBJ2-1): GAGVSQTPSNKVTEKGKYVELRCDPISGHTALYWYRQSLGQGPEFLIYFQGTGAADDSGLPNDRFFAVRPEGSVSTLKIQRTERGDSAVYLCASSFGEEQFFGPGTRLTVL.

This clonotype was seen at least ten times. The J gene is TRBJ2-7, the V gene TRBV5-1; 7 bases fit TRBD2. The CDR3 has 14 residues. The V gene's germline CDR1 is SGHRS and CDR2 YFSETQ. V was clipped by 4 bases and J by 7 bases; unmatched bases: 11. The CDR3 spells CASSGYGEGWEQYF. The CDR3 DNA reads as TGCGCCAGCAGCGGCTACGGGGAGGGCTGGGAGCAGTACTTC.

This chain links TRBV6-5 with TRBJ1-2, with TRBD1 matching 7 bases. Looked up from germline, CDR1 is MNHEY and CDR2 is SVGAGI. This CDR3 spans 15 amino acids. J lost 4 bases, V lost 3 bases, and 8 bases had no gene match. The chain's CDR3 is CASSYRQGRVYGYTF. CDR3 nucleotides: TGTGCCAGCAGTTATCGACAGGGCAGGGTCTATGGCTACACCTTC.

This clonotype has at least ten counts. This chain joins TRBV29-1 and TRBJ2-7; 7 positions agree with TRBD2. Germline CDR1 is SQVTM and CDR2 is ANQGSEA. The CDR3 contains 12 residues. V gave up 4 bases and J gave up 6 bases; unmatched junction bases: 6. The CDR3 coding sequence is TGCAGCGTTGGCTTGGGGAGGGGCGAGCAGTACTTC. This translates into CSVGLGRGEQYF.

This clonotype was counted at least ten times. The CDR3 region is CASSYSSGLLTYEQYF. The DNA of the CDR3 is TGTGCCAGCAGTTACTCGTCCGGACTTTTAACCTACGAGCAGTACTTC. The chain is built from TRBV6-5 and TRBJ2-7; maybe TRBD2 (5 bases). This CDR3 comprises 16 residues. Germline CDR1 and CDR2: MNHEY and SVGAGI. V was shortened by 0 bases and J by 2 bases, with 14 bases between the two germline ends.

This clonotype has ten or more counts. The chain combines TRBV15 with TRBJ2-3; no definite D call. V was clipped by 0 bases and J by 2 bases, with 15 bases between them. CDR1 and CDR2 from the germline V gene are LNHNV and YYDKDF (reference sequence). The CDR3 runs 17 residues. The CDR3 loop is CATSRDTQVSYTDTQYF. The DNA of the CDR3 is TGTGCCACCAGCAGAGATACCCAGGTTTCTTACACAGATACGCAGTATTTT.

There are a few counts of this clonotype. V and J are TRBV5-5 and TRBJ1-3; D unclear. Germline values: CDR1 SGHKS, CDR2 YYEKEE (reference sequence). CDR3 length: 14 residues. V gave up 0 bases and J gave up 4 bases, with 8 bases separating them. The CDR3 nucleotides are TGTGCCAGCAGCTTGGTAGAGTGGGGAAACACCATATATTTT. This gives the protein CASSLVEWGNTIYF.

The chain links TRBV7-6 to TRBJ1-2; 7 bases align to TRBD1. CDR3 size: 16 residues. V was clipped by 5 bases and J by 5 bases; unmatched bases: 14. CDR1 and CDR2 from the germline V gene are SGHVS and FNYEAQ. CDR3 residues: CASSLTDREASYGYTF. The DNA of the CDR3 is TGTGCCAGCAGCCTCACTGACAGGGAGGCTTCATATGGCTACACCTTC. The full variable domain, completed using reference TRBV7-6 and TRBJ1-2, is GAGVSQSPRYKVTKRGQDVALRCDPISGHVSLYWYRQALGQGPEFLTYFNYEAQQDKSGLPNDRFSAERPEGSISTLTIQRTEQRDSAMYRCASSLTDREASYGYTFGSGTRLTVV.

This clonotype appeared a few times. The V call is TRBV2, the J call TRBJ2-1; D ambiguous. This CDR3 is built from 12 residues. V lost 5 bases, J lost 5 bases, and 7 bases lay in between. Germline CDR1 SNHLY, CDR2 FYNNEI. This CDR3 reads CASSYSNNEQFF. CDR3 nucleotide sequence: TGTGCCAGCAGTTATTCTAACAATGAGCAGTTCTTC.

Ten or more counts support this clonotype. The V and J genes are TRBV7-9 and TRBJ1-2, with D maybe TRBD1 (6 bases). Per the germline V gene, CDR1 is SEHNR and CDR2 is FQNEAQ (reference sequence). Trimming stripped 4 bases from V and 8 bases from J, with 17 bases between. The CDR3 runs to 14 residues. The CDR3, as DNA: TGTGCCAGCAGCTACGGGACACTGGCCCGAGGCTACACCTTC. It encodes CASSYGTLARGYTF.

This clonotype was seen a handful of times. The CDR3 protein is CSAPGQGIAEAFF. The CDR3, as DNA: TGCAGTGCCCCCGGCCAGGGTATCGCTGAAGCTTTCTTT. This rearrangement joins TRBV20-1 to TRBJ1-1, with a tentative D call TRBD1 (5 bases). The V and J ends lost 6 bases and 6 bases respectively, with 17 bases between them. From germline, CDR1 is DFQATT and CDR2 SNEGSKA (reference sequence). The CDR3 spans 13 residues.

This clonotype was seen at least ten times. The V and J genes are TRBV15 and TRBJ1-4; 7 bases are shared with TRBD1. Germline CDR1 reads LNHNV; CDR2 reads YYDKDF (reference sequence). The V gene end was trimmed by 0 bases and the J gene end by 0 bases; junction bases not matched to a gene: 4. The CDR3 runs 17 residues. The CDR3 loop is CATSRDNRGSTNEKLFF. The CDR3 nucleotides read TGTGCCACCAGCAGAGATAACAGGGGTTCAACTAATGAAAAACTGTTTTTT.

Ten or more counts support this clonotype. V gene TRBV20-1 combines with J gene TRBJ1-6, with a weak D call TRBD1 (5 bases). Germline V gene lookup returns CDR1 DFQATT and CDR2 SNEGSKA (reference sequence). Trimming took 3 bases from V and 4 from J, leaving 13 bases between them. The CDR3 sequence is 15 residues long. DNA for the CDR3: TGCAGTGCTAGGTCTGATCGACAGTATAATTCACCCCTCCACTTT. This translates into CSARSDRQYNSPLHF.

Ten or more counts support this clonotype. This sequence joins TRBV7-9 and TRBJ1-2; possibly TRBD1 for D (5 bases). The germline gives CDR1 SEHNR, CDR2 FQNEAQ (reference sequence). V was shortened by 4 bases and J by 14 bases, with 20 bases between the two germline ends. The CDR3 runs 13 residues. The CDR3 loop is CASSSLAQGWKTF. The CDR3 nucleotides are TGTGCCAGCAGCTCCCTCGCCCAGGGATGGAAGACCTTC.

This clonotype was counted at least ten times. The genes are TRBV12-3 or TRBV12-4 and TRBJ2-7; 9 bases map to TRBD1. This CDR3 is built from 14 residues. The V gene end was trimmed by 6 bases and the J gene end by 3 bases; junction bases not matched to a gene: 6. CDR3 protein: CASRRGQGFYEQYF. CDR3 DNA: TGTGCCAGCAGAAGGGGACAGGGCTTCTACGAGCAGTACTTC.

This clonotype was seen at least ten times. V is TRBV28 and J is TRBJ2-7, with 10 bases aligning to TRBD1. In germline, CDR1 is MDHEN, CDR2 SYDVKM. The CDR3 runs 15 residues. V was pared by 5 bases and J by 4 bases, with 8 bases of the junction left unmatched. The CDR3 region is CASSPGDRGWYEQYF. The CDR3 bases are TGTGCCAGCAGTCCAGGGGACAGGGGTTGGTACGAGCAGTACTTC. The whole variable domain, filled in from reference TRBV28 and TRBJ2-7, reads DVKVTQSSRYLVKRTGEKVFLECVQDMDHENMFWYRQDPGLGLRLIYFSYDVKMKEKGDIPEGYSVSREKKERFSLILESASTNQTSMYLCASSPGDRGWYEQYFGPGTRLTVT.

This clonotype was observed many times. The chain couples TRBV20-1 to TRBJ1-2; weak D call: TRBD1 (5 bases). The CDR3 length is 12 residues. In germline, CDR1 is DFQATT, CDR2 SNEGSKA (reference sequence). The CDR3 protein is CSVDRENYGYTF. The CDR3 DNA reads TGCAGCGTTGACAGAGAAAACTATGGCTACACCTTC.

This clonotype has just a few counts. This rearrangement joins TRBV28 to TRBJ2-3; 8 positions match TRBD2. With 1 base clipped from V and 8 bases from J, the junction kept 2 bases outside the gene matches. Germline CDR1 MDHEN, CDR2 SYDVKM. The CDR3 is made up of 13 amino acids. CDR3 amino acids: CASSLFGRATQYF. The CDR3 DNA reads as TGTGCCAGCAGTTTATTCGGGAGGGCTACGCAGTATTTT.

This clonotype appeared a few times. V and J are TRBV28 and TRBJ1-4; D unresolved. CDR3 length equals 13 residues. The ends were cut back, 3 bases at V and 4 bases at J, with 6 bases in the middle. Germline CDR1 reads MDHEN; CDR2 reads SYDVKM. The CDR3 bases are TGTGCCAGCAGTTTTAGATATAATGAAAAACTGTTTTTT. Residues: CASSFRYNEKLFF. Drawing the rest from reference TRBV28 and TRBJ1-4, the complete variable domain is DVKVTQSSRYLVKRTGEKVFLECVQDMDHENMFWYRQDPGLGLRLIYFSYDVKMKEKGDIPEGYSVSREKKERFSLILESASTNQTSMYLCASSFRYNEKLFFGSGTQLSVL.

This clonotype was seen ten or more times. V gene TRBV12-3 or TRBV12-4 combines with J gene TRBJ2-3; D perhaps matches TRBD2 (6 bases). The ends were cut back, 11 bases at V and 2 bases at J, with 14 bases in the middle. The CDR3 runs 13 residues. The CDR3 here is CARGIRDTDTQYF. The CDR3 DNA is TGTGCCCGCGGGATAAGGGACACAGATACGCAGTATTTT.

This clonotype showed up many times. V is TRBV7-8 and J is TRBJ2-7, with TRBD1 matching over 7 bases. V trimming: 5 bases; J trimming: 3 bases; junction bases outside the gene matches: 10. Germline-derived CDR1 and CDR2 are SGHVS and FQNEAQ. This CDR3 spans 15 amino acids. In nucleotides, the CDR3 is TGTGCCAGCAGCCAACGGGCAGGGGGTAACTACGAGCAGTACTTC. Its translation: CASSQRAGGNYEQYF.

This clonotype occurred many times. The V and J genes are TRBV11-2 and TRBJ2-7, with a tentative D call TRBD1 (5 bases). Germline V gene sequence: CDR1 SGHAT, CDR2 FQNNGV. The CDR3 extends over 15 amino acids. Trimming cost V 0 bases and J 5 bases, with 14 bases left between them. CDR3 sequence reads: CASSLEWVQGHEQYF. CDR3 in DNA: TGTGCCAGCAGCTTAGAGTGGGTGCAGGGCCACGAGCAGTACTTC.

The sample holds many counts of this clonotype. This chain joins TRBV20-1 and TRBJ1-1; no clear D. This CDR3 has 11 residues. Germline CDR1 DFQATT, CDR2 SNEGSKA (reference sequence). V was trimmed by 3 bases and J by 6 bases, leaving 8 bases between them. The CDR3 nucleotides are TGCAGTGCTAGTTGGGATCCTGAAGCTTTCTTT. Its translation is CSASWDPEAFF.

This clonotype was seen more than once but under ten times. The chain combines TRBV2 with TRBJ2-5; the D call may be TRBD1 or TRBD2 (6 bases each). The CDR3 contains 13 residues. The germline V gene has CDR1 SNHLY and CDR2 FYNNEI. The ends were cut back, 6 bases at V and 5 bases at J, with 13 bases in the middle. The CDR3 loop is CASSGMGGETQYF. The CDR3 nucleotides are TGTGCCAGCAGCGGGATGGGGGGCGAGACCCAGTACTTC.

This clonotype has at least ten counts. V usage is TRBV6-1 and J usage is TRBJ2-1; D perhaps matches TRBD2 (6 bases). CDR3 length equals 17 residues. Per germline, CDR1 MNHNS and CDR2 SASEGT. V was shortened by 7 bases and J by 8 bases, with 27 bases between the two germline ends. The CDR3 DNA follows: TGTGCCAGCATCAAGAGGGCAAGCGGGTGGCTTATGCATGAGCAGTTCTTC. Translation: CASIKRASGWLMHEQFF.